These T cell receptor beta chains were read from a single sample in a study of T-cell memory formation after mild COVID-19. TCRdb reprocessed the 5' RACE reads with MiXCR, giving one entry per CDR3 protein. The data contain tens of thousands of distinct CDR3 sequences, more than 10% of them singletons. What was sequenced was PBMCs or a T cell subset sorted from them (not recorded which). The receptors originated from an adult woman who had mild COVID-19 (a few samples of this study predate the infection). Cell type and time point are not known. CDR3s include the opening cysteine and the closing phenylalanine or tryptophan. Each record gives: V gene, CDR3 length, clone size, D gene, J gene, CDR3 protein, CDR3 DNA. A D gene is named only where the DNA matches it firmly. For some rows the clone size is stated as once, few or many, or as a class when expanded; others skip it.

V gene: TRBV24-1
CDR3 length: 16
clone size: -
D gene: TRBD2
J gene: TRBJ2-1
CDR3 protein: CATSDPGTSGTHEQFF
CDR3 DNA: TGTGCCACCAGTGACCCCGGGACTAGCGGGACCCATGAGCAGTTCTTC

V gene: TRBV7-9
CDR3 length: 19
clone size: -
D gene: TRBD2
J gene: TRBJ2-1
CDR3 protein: CASSLSTLTAGGMWNEQFF
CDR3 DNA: TGTGCCAGCAGCTTAAGTACCCTCACGGCGGGAGGGATGTGGAATGAGCAGTTCTTC

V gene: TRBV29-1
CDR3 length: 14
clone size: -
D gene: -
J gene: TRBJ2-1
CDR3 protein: CSVESTGIRNEQFF
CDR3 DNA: TGCAGCGTTGAATCTACAGGGATTAGGAATGAGCAGTTCTTC

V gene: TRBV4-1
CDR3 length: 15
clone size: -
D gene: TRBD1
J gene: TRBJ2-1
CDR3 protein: CASSPGQDSYNEQFF
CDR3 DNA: TGCGCCAGCAGCCCAGGACAGGACTCCTACAATGAGCAGTTCTTC

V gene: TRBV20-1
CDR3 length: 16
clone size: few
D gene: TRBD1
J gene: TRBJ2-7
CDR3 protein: CSASSRGQGITYEQYF
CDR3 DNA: TGCAGTGCTAGCTCCCGAGGACAGGGGATTACCTACGAGCAGTACTTC

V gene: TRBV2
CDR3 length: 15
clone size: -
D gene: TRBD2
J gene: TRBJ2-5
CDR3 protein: CASSEAISGRETQYF
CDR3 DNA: TGTGCCAGCAGTGAAGCGATAAGCGGGAGAGAGACCCAGTACTTC

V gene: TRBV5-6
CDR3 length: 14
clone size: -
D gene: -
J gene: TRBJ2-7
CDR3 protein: CASSLPTPSREQYF
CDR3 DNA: TGTGCCAGCAGCTTACCGACCCCCTCGAGGGAGCAGTACTTC

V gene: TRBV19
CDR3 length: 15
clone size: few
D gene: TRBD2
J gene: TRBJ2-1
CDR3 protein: CASSVTSGSNNEQFF
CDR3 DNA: TGTGCCAGTAGTGTTACTAGCGGGAGTAACAATGAGCAGTTCTTC

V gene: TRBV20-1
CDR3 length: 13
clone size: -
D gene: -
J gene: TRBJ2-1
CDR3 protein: CSASGAPYNEQFF
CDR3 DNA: TGCAGTGCTAGCGGTGCGCCCTACAATGAGCAGTTCTTC

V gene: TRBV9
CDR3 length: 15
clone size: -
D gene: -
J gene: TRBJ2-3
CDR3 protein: CASSVDVGVTDTQYF
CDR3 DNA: TGTGCCAGCAGCGTAGATGTCGGGGTCACAGATACGCAGTATTTT

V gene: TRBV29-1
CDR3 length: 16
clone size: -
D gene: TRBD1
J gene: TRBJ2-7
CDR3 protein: CSVAGQSRSSEYEQYF
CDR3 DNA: TGCAGCGTTGCGGGACAGTCCCGCTCCAGCGAGTACGAGCAGTACTTC

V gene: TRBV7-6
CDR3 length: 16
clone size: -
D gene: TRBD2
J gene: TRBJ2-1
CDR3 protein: CASSRSGGASYNEQFF
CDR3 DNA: TGTGCCAGCAGCCGTAGCGGGGGGGCCTCCTACAATGAGCAGTTCTTC

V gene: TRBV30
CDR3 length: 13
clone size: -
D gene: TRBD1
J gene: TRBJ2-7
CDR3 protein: CAWLDRTSYEQYF
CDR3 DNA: TGTGCCTGGCTGGACAGGACCTCCTACGAGCAGTACTTC

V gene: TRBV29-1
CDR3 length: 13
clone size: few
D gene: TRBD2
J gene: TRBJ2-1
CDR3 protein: CSVENGLAYEQFF
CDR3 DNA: TGCAGCGTTGAAAACGGACTAGCCTATGAGCAGTTCTTC

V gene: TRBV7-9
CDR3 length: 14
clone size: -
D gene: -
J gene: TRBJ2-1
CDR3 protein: CASSQQSSYNEQFF
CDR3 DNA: TGTGCCAGCAGCCAACAAAGTTCCTACAATGAGCAGTTCTTC